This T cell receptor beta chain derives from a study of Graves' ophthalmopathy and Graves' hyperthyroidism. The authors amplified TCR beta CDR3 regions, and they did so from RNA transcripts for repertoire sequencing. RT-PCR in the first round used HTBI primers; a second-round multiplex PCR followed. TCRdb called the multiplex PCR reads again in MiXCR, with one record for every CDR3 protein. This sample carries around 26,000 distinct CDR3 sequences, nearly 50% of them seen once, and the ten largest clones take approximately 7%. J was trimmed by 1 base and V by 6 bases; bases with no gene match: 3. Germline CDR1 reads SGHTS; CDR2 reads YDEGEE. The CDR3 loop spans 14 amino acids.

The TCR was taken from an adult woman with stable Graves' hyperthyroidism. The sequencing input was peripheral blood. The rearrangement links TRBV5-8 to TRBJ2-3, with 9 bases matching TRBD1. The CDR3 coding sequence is TGTGCCAGCAACCGGGACAGGGGCACAGATACGCAGTATTTT. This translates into CASNRDRGTDTQYF.